This TCR beta chain was captured in a study of type 1 regulatory T cells. Whole-study context: T-allo10 is a Tr1-enriched, alloantigen-specific CD4 T cell product made in vitro. Whole-study results and caveats: Tr1 cells had a more restricted TCR repertoire than non-Tr1 cells.

The CDR3 sequence is 15 residues long. Germline V gives CDR1 DFQATT, CDR2 SNEGSKA (reference sequence). V dropped 0 bases and J dropped 4 bases, with 15 bases sitting between them. In regard to this clonotype: What it binds is unknown.

TCRdb processed the reads anew with MiXCR; each CDR3 protein has one entry. The table lists about 62,000 distinct CDR3 sequences, approximately 67% of them singletons. The V call is TRBV20-1, the J call TRBJ2-5; maybe TRBD2 (7 bases). What was sequenced was cultured non-Tr1 T cells, either the whole culture or a sorted T cell fraction (not recorded which). The receptor was derived from a human donor in good health. CDR3 region: CSARDLQGGAETQYF. The CDR3 region has the DNA TGCAGTGCTAGAGATCTACAGGGAGGGGCAGAGACCCAGTACTTC.